This TCR beta chain was identified in a study of post-analysis software for immune sequencing data. Study-level background: The patients showed relapsing-remitting, secondary progressive and progressive-relapsing multiple sclerosis courses.

Overall study findings and caveats: A handful of TRBV segments were significantly more frequent in patients than in controls. TRBV5-6, TRBV5-1 and TRBV20-1 were among these segments. Those samples that were prepared in the same batch co-clustered strongly by F measure. A significant reduction in normalized Chao1 diversity was observed in multiple sclerosis patients versus controls.

Unique molecular identifiers were carried by the TCR beta cDNA libraries. cDNA molecules numbering about half a million came from approximately 0.91 to 9.4 million T cells. TCRdb reanalysed the PCR reads using MiXCR and keeps one entry per CDR3 protein. The sample records about 430,000 distinct CDR3 sequences, 39% being singletons. The germline V gene has CDR1 KGHSH and CDR2 LQKENI. The CDR3 runs to 13 residues. The germline V and J ends were trimmed by 3 bases and 0 bases, with 5 bases remaining between them. As for this clonotype: The antigen remains unidentified.

This receptor was obtained from a girl aged 2 to 9 with multiple sclerosis. Sequencing used blood. J is TRBJ1-2 and V is TRBV18; no firm D call. CDR3 in amino acids: CASSPESNYGYTF. The CDR3, as DNA: TGTGCCAGCTCACCCGAGTCTAACTATGGCTACACCTTC. The full variable domain, its missing parts supplied by reference TRBV18 and TRBJ1-2, is NAGVMQNPRHLVRRRGQEARLRCSPMKGHSHVYWYRQLPEEGLKFMVYLQKENIIDESGMPKERFSAEFPKEGPSILRIQQVVRGDSAAYFCASSPESNYGYTFGSGTRLTVV.